The 22 T cell receptor beta chains below were found in one sample sequenced in a study of T cells in Graves' hyperthyroidism and ophthalmopathy. The investigators amplified TCR beta CDR3 regions from RNA transcripts. TCR CDR3 underwent first-round RT-PCR with the HTBI primer set. TCRdb passed the multiplex PCR reads through MiXCR, listing each CDR3 protein once. The sample includes 470,000 or so distinct CDR3 sequences, around 21% seen only once; the top ten take approximately 26%. The sequenced material came from blood. The receptors were sampled from a man younger than 35 with Graves' hyperthyroidism.

This clonotype appeared many times. This chain joins TRBV5-1 and TRBJ1-2; D is unresolved. The germline gives CDR1 SGHRS, CDR2 YFSETQ. The CDR3 is made up of 13 amino acids. V shed 0 bases and J shed 7 bases, with 10 bases lying between them. The CDR3 region has the DNA TGCGCCAGCAGCTTGGACGGGGTCCCTGGCTACACCTTC. Its translation is CASSLDGVPGYTF.

Ten or more counts support this clonotype. The chain carries TRBV19 and TRBJ1-2; D is unclear. V dropped 5 bases and J dropped 2 bases, with 18 bases sitting between them. The CDR3 sequence is 16 residues long. In germline, CDR1 is LNHDA, CDR2 SQIVND (reference sequence). The CDR3 sequence: CASSVTANPGNYGYTF. CDR3 nucleotide sequence: TGTGCCAGTAGTGTGACCGCCAACCCGGGAAACTATGGCTACACCTTC.

This clonotype was detected ten times or more. V is TRBV6-2 or TRBV6-3 and J is TRBJ2-5; TRBD2 aligns across 12 bases. Germline V gene lookup returns CDR1 MNHEY and CDR2 SVGEGT. This CDR3 is 17 amino acids long. V shed 5 bases, J shed 3 bases, and the junction held 10 bases outside the gene matches. The CDR3 loop is CASSTRTSGVSEETQYF. The CDR3 DNA is TGTGCCAGCAGTACAAGGACTAGCGGGGTTTCCGAAGAGACCCAGTACTTC.

The chain has TRBV27 and TRBJ2-5; TRBD1 matches 9 bases. Unmatched junction bases numbered 14, after V lost 4 bases and J lost 5 bases. This CDR3 region has 17 residues. Germline-derived CDR1 and CDR2 are MNHEY and SMNVEV (reference sequence). DNA of the CDR3: TGTGCCAGCAGTTCCAAACAGGGGGCAAAGAGAGTGGAGACCCAGTACTTC. The encoded protein is CASSSKQGAKRVETQYF.

About this clonotype: A read error is possible here, since a much larger clone lies one base away. This chain links TRBV2 with TRBJ1-2; a possible D gene is TRBD1 (6 bases). This CDR3 region has 13 residues. V dropped 3 bases and J dropped 4 bases, with 9 bases sitting between them. Germline V gene lookup returns CDR1 SNHLY and CDR2 FYNNEI. The CDR3 is CASSEDSFYGYTF. CDR3 DNA: TGTGCCAGCAGTGAGGACAGCTTCTATGGCTACACCTTC.

Ten or more counts support this clonotype. The chain joins TRBV5-6 to TRBJ1-1; no clear D. The CDR3 is 17 amino acids. Trimming shortened V by 3 bases and J by 3 bases, and 21 bases separated the two germline ends. The germline gives CDR1 SGHDT, CDR2 YYEEEE. The CDR3: CASSSLDGSREDTEAFF. In nucleotides, the CDR3 is TGTGCCAGCAGCTCGCTGGACGGGTCGCGGGAGGACACTGAAGCTTTCTTT.

In regard to this clonotype: A much larger clonotype is one base distant, so this may be a read error. The genes are TRBV29-1 and TRBJ2-7; either TRBD1 or TRBD2 may fit D (6 bases each). The CDR3 length is 14 residues. Per the germline V gene, CDR1 is SQVTM and CDR2 is ANQGSEA. Trimming removed 6 bases from V and 2 bases from J, with 17 bases in between. The CDR3 reads CSVGGRGSPYEQYF. DNA of the CDR3: TGCAGCGTGGGGGGAAGGGGGAGCCCCTACGAGCAGTACTTC.

A few counts support this clonotype. The chain uses TRBV13 and TRBJ1-2, with 7 bases matching TRBD1. The CDR3 runs to 15 residues. V gave up 5 bases and J gave up 4 bases; unmatched junction bases: 10. Germline V gives CDR1 PRHDT, CDR2 FYEKMQ (reference sequence). CDR3 sequence (DNA): TGTGCCAGCAGCCCGGGACAGATAAGATCCTATGGCTACACCTTC. Translated: CASSPGQIRSYGYTF.

In this sample, this clonotype turned up many times. The CDR3 protein is CASGFGANTEAFF. The CDR3 nucleotides read TGTGCTAGTGGTTTCGGCGCAAACACTGAAGCTTTCTTT. The J gene is TRBJ1-1, the V gene TRBV12-5, with no clear D. V was shortened by 3 bases and J by 2 bases, with 7 bases between the two germline ends. The germline V gene has CDR1 LGHNT and CDR2 FRNRAP. The CDR3 runs 13 residues.

This clonotype occurred a few times. The chain joins TRBV9 to TRBJ2-7; 8 bases line up with TRBD2. The germline gives CDR1 SGDLS, CDR2 YYNGEE. This CDR3 contains 14 residues. After removal of 3 bases from V and 4 bases from J, the junction contained 6 bases not matched to a gene. The CDR3 DNA reads TGTGCCAGCAGCGCCTCTGCGGGGGGTTACGAGCAGTACTTC. It codes for CASSASAGGYEQYF. Complete variable domain (other parts from reference TRBV9 and TRBJ2-7): DSGVTQTPKHLITATGQRVTLRCSPRSGDLSVYWYQQSLDQGLQFLIQYYNGEERAKGNILERFSAQQFPDLHSELNLSSLELGDSALYFCASSASAGGYEQYFGPGTRLTVT.

This clonotype was seen many times. This rearrangement joins TRBV5-1 to TRBJ2-7; no clear D gene. The germline V and J ends were trimmed by 0 bases and 4 bases, with 5 bases remaining between them. Germline V gives CDR1 SGHRS, CDR2 YFSETQ. CDR3 length equals 12 residues. CDR3 region: CASSLVQYEQYF. The CDR3 bases are TGCGCCAGCAGCTTGGTACAGTACGAGCAGTACTTC.

This clonotype was recorded many times. The genes are TRBV2 and TRBJ1-5, with 7 bases matching TRBD1. The CDR3 covers 14 residues. CDR1 is SNHLY and CDR2 is FYNNEI in the germline V gene. Unmatched junction bases numbered 8, after V lost 5 bases and J lost 7 bases. The CDR3, as DNA: TGTGCCAGCAGTTGGGACAGCGGGAGCCAGCCCCAGCATTTT. Its translation: CASSWDSGSQPQHF.

The V call is TRBV29-1, the J call TRBJ1-1, with D unresolved. Germline V CDR1 and CDR2: SQVTM, ANQGSEA. V dropped 2 bases and J dropped 6 bases, with 13 bases sitting between them. This CDR3 is 13 amino acids long. CDR3 region: CSVEFSGSAEAFF. CDR3 bases: TGCAGCGTTGAATTCTCGGGCAGCGCTGAAGCTTTCTTT.

This clonotype has at least ten counts. V gene TRBV2 combines with J gene TRBJ2-5, with D perhaps being TRBD1 or TRBD2 (5 bases each). The CDR3 is made up of 14 amino acids. CDR1 and CDR2 from the germline V gene are SNHLY and FYNNEI. Trimming removed 6 bases at V and 4 bases at J, with 15 bases between. The CDR3 DNA reads TGTGCCAGCAGGGATCCCTTGGGGACAGAGACCCAGTACTTC. Protein sequence: CASRDPLGTETQYF. Supplemented by reference TRBV2 and TRBJ2-5, the full variable domain reads EPEVTQTPSHQVTQMGQEVILRCVPISNHLYFYWYRQILGQKVEFLVSFYNNEISEKSEIFDDQFSVERPDGSNFTLKIRSTKLEDSAMYFCASRDPLGTETQYFGPGTRLLVL.

This clonotype was counted ten times or more. The chain employs TRBV28 and TRBJ2-7; possible D gene TRBD1, 5 bases. Germline CDR1 and CDR2: MDHEN and SYDVKM. Trimming shortened V by 7 bases and J by 0 bases, and 7 bases separated the two germline ends. The CDR3 runs 12 residues. The CDR3 loop is CASMDNSYEQYF. The CDR3 bases are TGTGCCAGCATGGACAACTCCTACGAGCAGTACTTC.

The gene calls are TRBV20-1 and TRBJ2-7; D not certain. The CDR3 runs 11 residues. Germline V gene data show CDR1 as DFQATT and CDR2 as SNEGSKA (reference sequence). Between the trimmed V and J ends, which lost 5 bases and 6 bases, there was a span of 11 bases. CDR3 residues: CSAGLGIEQYF. The CDR3 DNA reads TGCAGTGCTGGTCTGGGGATCGAGCAGTACTTC.

The rearrangement links TRBV6-5 to TRBJ2-2; D not certain. CDR1 is MNHEY, CDR2 SVGAGI, per germline. V was cut by 3 bases and J by 1 base, with 15 bases left in between. The CDR3 totals 17 residues. The CDR3: CASSYSRSHLNTGELFF. The CDR3 coding sequence is TGTGCCAGCAGTTATTCACGGTCCCACCTGAACACCGGGGAGCTGTTTTTT.

The genes are TRBV6-5 and TRBJ2-7; 10 positions agree with TRBD2. V trimming: 4 bases; J trimming: 8 bases; junction bases outside the gene matches: 8. Germline V gene sequence: CDR1 MNHEY, CDR2 SVGAGI. The CDR3 length is 14 residues. The CDR3 spells CASSSSGGARQQYF. CDR3 coding DNA: TGTGCCAGCAGTTCAAGCGGGGGGGCAAGGCAGCAGTACTTC.

This clonotype was detected ten times or more. The V call is TRBV12-3 or TRBV12-4, the J call TRBJ1-2; 9 bases fit TRBD1. This CDR3 contains 14 residues. J gave up 6 bases and V 7 bases, and 9 bases lay outside the gene matches. CDR3 loop: CASKEQGARNGYTF. The CDR3 DNA sequence: TGTGCCAGCAAAGAACAGGGGGCGAGAAATGGCTACACCTTC.

This clonotype has at least ten counts. J is TRBJ2-7 and V is TRBV6-1; 8 bases are shared with TRBD2. This CDR3 is 14 amino acids long. CDR1 and CDR2 (germline): MNHNS, SASEGT. J was trimmed by 3 bases and V by 5 bases; bases with no gene match: 6. The CDR3 region has the DNA TGTGCCAGCAGTCTTAGCGGGACTTACTACGAGCAGTACTTC. Residues: CASSLSGTYYEQYF.

This clonotype showed up just a few times. The chain recombines TRBV4-1 with TRBJ1-5; no reliable D call. In germline, CDR1 is MGHRA, CDR2 YSYEKL. V was trimmed by 4 bases and J by 2 bases, leaving 12 bases between them. The length of the CDR3 is 15 residues. In nucleotides, the CDR3 is TGCGCCAGCAGCCCCCGGGAGATTGGCAATCAGCCCCAGCATTTT. Amino acids: CASSPREIGNQPQHF.

The chain is built from TRBV29-1 and TRBJ1-2, with unresolved D. This CDR3 region has 12 residues. Trimming left V 1 base short and J 2 bases short, with 5 bases between. In germline, CDR1 is SQVTM, CDR2 ANQGSEA. The CDR3 region has the DNA TGCAGCGTTGAAGTCGGAAACTATGGCTACACCTTC. Amino acid sequence: CSVEVGNYGYTF.